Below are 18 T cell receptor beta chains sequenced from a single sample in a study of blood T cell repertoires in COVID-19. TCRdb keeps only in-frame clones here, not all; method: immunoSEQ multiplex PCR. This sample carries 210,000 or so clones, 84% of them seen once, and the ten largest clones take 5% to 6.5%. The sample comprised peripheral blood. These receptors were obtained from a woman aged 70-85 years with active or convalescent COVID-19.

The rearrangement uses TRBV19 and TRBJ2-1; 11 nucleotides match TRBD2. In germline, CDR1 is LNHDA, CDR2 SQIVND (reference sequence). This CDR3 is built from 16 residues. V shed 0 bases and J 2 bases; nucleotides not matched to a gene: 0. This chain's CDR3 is CASSIDSGRAYNEQFF. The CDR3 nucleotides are TGTGCCAGTAGTATAGATAGCGGGAGGGCCTACAATGAGCAGTTCTTC.

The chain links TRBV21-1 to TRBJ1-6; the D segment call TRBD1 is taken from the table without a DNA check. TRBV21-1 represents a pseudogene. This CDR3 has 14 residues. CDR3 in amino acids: CASSWTASNSPLHF. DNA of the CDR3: TGTGCCAGCAGTTGGACAGCCTCGAATTCACCCCTCCACTTT.

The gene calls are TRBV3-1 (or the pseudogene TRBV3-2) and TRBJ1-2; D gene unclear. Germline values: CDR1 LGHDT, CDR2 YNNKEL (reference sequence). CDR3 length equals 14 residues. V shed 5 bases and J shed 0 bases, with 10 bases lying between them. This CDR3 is CASSFIAANYGYTF. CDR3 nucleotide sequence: TGTGCCAGCAGCTTTATTGCAGCTAACTATGGCTACACCTTC.

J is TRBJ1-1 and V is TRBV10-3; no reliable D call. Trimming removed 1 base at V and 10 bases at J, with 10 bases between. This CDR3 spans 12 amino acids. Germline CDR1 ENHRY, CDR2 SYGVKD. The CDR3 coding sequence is TGTGCCATCAGTGAGTTAGGCTCAGGAGCTTTCTTT. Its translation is CAISELGSGAFF.

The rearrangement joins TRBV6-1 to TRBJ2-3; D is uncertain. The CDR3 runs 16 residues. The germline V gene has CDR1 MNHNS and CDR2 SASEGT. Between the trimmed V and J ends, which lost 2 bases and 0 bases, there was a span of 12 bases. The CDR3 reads CASSEMAGPSTDTQYF. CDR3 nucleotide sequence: TGTGCCAGCAGTGAAATGGCAGGCCCTAGCACAGATACGCAGTATTTT.

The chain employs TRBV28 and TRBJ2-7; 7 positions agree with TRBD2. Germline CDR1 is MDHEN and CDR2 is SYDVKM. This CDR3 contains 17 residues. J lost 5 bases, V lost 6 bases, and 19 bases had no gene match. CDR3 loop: CASRTFSVGTNLHEQYF. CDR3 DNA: TGTGCCAGCAGAACTTTCTCCGTGGGGACTAATCTCCACGAGCAGTACTTC.

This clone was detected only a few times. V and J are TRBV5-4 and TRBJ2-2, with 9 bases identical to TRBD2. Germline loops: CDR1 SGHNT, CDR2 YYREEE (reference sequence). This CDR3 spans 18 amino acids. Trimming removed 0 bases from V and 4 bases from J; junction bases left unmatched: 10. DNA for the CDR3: TGTGCCAGCAGCTTGGCGTCTGCGGGAGGGCCGGGCACCGGGGAGCTGTTTTTT. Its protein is CASSLASAGGPGTGELFF.

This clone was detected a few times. CDR3 sequence: CASSQTEFHEQFF. CDR3 in DNA: TGCGCCAGCAGCCAAACCGAGTTCCATGAGCAGTTCTTC. The gene calls are TRBV4-1 and TRBJ2-1, with unresolved D. Germline-derived CDR1 and CDR2 are MGHRA and YSYEKL. This CDR3 has 13 residues. Trimming stripped 2 bases from V and 8 bases from J, with 10 bases between.

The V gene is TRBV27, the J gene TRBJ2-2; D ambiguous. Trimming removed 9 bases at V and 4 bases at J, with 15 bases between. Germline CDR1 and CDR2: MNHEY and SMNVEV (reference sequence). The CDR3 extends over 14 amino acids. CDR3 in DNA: TGTGCCAGTCGAGTCGGGTTTAGCACCGGGGAGCTGTTTTTT. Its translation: CASRVGFSTGELFF.

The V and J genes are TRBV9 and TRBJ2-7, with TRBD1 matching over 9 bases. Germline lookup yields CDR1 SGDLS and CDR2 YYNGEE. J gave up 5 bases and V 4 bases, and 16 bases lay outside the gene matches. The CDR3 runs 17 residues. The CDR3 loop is CASSLGQGPSWGDEQYF. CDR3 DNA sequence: TGTGCCAGCAGCCTAGGACAGGGGCCATCATGGGGGGACGAGCAGTACTTC.

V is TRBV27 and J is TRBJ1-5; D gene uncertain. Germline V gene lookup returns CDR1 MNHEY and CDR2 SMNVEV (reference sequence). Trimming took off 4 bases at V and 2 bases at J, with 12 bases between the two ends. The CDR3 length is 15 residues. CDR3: CASSSAGDGNQPQHF. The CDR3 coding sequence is TGTGCCAGCAGTTCTGCCGGGGATGGCAATCAGCCCCAGCATTTT.

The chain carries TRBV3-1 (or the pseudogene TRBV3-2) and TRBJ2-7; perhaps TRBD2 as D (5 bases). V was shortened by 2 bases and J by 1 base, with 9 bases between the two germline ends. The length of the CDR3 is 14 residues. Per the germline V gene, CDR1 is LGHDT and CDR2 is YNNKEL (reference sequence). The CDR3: CASSQQRFSYEQYF. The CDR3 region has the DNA TGTGCCAGCAGCCAACAGCGGTTTTCCTACGAGCAGTACTTC.

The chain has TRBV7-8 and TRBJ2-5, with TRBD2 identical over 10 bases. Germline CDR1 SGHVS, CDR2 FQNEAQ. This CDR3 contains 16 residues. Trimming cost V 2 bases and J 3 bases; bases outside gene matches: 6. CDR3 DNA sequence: TGTGCCAGCAGCTTATCCGCTAGCGGGAGAAAAGAGACCCAGTACTTC. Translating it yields CASSLSASGRKETQYF.

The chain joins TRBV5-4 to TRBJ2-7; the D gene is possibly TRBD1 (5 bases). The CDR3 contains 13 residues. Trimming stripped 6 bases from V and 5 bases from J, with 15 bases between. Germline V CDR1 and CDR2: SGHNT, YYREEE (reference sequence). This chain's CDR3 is CASKHEWGDEQYF. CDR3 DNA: TGTGCCAGCAAACACGAGTGGGGCGACGAGCAGTACTTC.

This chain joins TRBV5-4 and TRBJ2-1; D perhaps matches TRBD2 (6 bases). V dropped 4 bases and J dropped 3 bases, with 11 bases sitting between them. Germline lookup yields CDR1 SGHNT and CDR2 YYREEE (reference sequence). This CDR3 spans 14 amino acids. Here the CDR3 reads CASSETGDYNEQFF. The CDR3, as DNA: TGTGCCAGCAGCGAGACGGGAGACTACAATGAGCAGTTCTTC.

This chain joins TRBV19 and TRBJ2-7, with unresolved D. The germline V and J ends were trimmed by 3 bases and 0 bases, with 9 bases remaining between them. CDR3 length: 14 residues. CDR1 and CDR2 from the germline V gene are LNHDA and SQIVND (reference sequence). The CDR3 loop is CASSILVSSYEQYF. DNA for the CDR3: TGTGCCAGTAGTATCCTAGTCAGCTCCTACGAGCAGTACTTC.

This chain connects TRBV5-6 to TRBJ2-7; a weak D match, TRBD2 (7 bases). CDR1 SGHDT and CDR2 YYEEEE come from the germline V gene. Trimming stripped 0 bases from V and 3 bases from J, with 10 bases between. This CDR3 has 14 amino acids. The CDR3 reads CASSLEGGIYEQYF. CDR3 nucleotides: TGTGCCAGCAGCTTGGAGGGGGGGATCTACGAGCAGTACTTC.

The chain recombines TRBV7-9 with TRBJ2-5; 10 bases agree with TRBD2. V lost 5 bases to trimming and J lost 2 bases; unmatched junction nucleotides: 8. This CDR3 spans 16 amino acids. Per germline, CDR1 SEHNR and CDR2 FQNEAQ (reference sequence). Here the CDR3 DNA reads TGTGCCAGCAGCGCGCTGGGACTAGCGAGGCAAGAGACCCAGTACTTC. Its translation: CASSALGLARQETQYF.